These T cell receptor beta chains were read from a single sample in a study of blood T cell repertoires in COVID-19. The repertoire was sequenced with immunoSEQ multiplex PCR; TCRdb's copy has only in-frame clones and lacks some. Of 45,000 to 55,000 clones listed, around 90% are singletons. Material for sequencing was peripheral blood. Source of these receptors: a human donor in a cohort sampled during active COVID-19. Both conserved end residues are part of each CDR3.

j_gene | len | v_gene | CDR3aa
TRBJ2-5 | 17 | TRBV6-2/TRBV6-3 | CASSYSSPVGRGETQYF
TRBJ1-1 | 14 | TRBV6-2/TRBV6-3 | CASSRTGAEWRAFF
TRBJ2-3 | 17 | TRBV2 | CASFGLAGLSYTDTQYF
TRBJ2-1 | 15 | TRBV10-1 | CASSDGRSSYNEQFF
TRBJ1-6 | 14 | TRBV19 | CASSSTGAESPLHF
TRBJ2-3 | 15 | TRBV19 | CASSIAGNPGDTQYF
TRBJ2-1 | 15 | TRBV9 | CASSTRDTSYNEQFF
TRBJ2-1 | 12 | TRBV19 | CASSMEGHEQFF
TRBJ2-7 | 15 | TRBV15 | CATSRSGRASYEQYF
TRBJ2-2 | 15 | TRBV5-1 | CASSLSSGGTGELFF
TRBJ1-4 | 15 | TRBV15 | CATSLTGTGIEKLFF
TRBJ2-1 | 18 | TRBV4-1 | CASSQDLSGGASYNEQFF
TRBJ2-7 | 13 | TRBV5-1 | CASSWDRDYEQYF
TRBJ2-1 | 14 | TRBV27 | CASTSGQRYNEQFF
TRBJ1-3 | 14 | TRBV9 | CASSVTGSGNTIYF
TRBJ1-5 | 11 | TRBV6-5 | CASGQGWPQHF
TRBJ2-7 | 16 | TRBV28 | CASSLNALAGRYEQYF
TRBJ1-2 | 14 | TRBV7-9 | CASSPMEGGRGYTF
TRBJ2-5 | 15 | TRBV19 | CASSYWSGGKETQYF
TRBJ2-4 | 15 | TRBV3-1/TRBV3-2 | CASSQSGGPQNIQYF
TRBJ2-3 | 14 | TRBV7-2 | CASSLVQSTDTQYF
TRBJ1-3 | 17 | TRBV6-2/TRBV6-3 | CASSYSSRGLSGNTIYF
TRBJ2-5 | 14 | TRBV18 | CASSPETGQETQYF
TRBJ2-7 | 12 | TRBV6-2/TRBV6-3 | CASSYGGIEQYF
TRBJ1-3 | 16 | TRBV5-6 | CASSFLQEHSGNTIYF
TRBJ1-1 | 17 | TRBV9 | CASSVGLSGSVNTEAFF
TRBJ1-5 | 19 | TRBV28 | CASSSPVRQGGYSNQPQHF